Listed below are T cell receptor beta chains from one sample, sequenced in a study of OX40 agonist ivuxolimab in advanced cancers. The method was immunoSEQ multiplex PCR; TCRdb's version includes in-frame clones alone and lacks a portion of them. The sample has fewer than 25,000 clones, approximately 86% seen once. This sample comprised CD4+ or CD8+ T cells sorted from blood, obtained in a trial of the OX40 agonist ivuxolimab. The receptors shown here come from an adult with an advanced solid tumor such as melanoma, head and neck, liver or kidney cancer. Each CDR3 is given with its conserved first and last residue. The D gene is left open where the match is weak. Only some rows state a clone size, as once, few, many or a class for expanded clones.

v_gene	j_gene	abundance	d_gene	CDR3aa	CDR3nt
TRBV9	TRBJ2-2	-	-	CASSVGYGGNTGELFF	TGTGCCAGCAGCGTCGGATACGGAGGGAACACCGGGGAGCTGTTTTTT
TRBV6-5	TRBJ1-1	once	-	CASSYVQKDTEAFF	TGTGCCAGCAGTTACGTCCAGAAGGACACTGAAGCTTTCTTT
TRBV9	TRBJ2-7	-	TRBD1	CASSGRGDRAYEQYF	TGTGCCAGCAGCGGACGTGGGGACAGGGCCTACGAGCAGTACTTC
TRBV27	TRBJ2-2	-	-	CASSLGTTNTGELFF	TGTGCCAGCAGTTTGGGGACCACCAACACCGGGGAGCTGTTTTTT
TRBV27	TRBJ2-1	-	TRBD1	CASSPARTGSSYNEQFF	TGTGCCAGCAGTCCAGCCCGGACAGGTAGCTCCTACAATGAGCAGTTCTTC
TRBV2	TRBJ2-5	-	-	CASSALAEPQETQYF	TGTGCCAGCAGTGCATTAGCGGAGCCTCAAGAGACCCAGTACTTC
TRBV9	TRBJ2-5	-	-	CASSVDSQETQYF	TGTGCCAGCAGCGTAGACTCCCAAGAGACCCAGTACTTC
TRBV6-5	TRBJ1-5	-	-	CASSPLGDNQPQHF	TGTGCCAGCAGTCCCCTGGGGGACAATCAGCCCCAGCATTTT
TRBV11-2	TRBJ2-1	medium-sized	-	CASSLGNSNNEQFF	TGTGCCAGCAGCTTAGGGAACAGTAACAATGAGCAGTTCTTC
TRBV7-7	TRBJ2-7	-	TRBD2	CASSSGDYPREQYF	TGTGCTAGCAGCTCCGGGGACTACCCCCGTGAGCAGTACTTC
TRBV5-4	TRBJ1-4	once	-	CASSLGEEGQEKLFF	TGTGCCAGCAGCTTGGGGGAGGAGGGGCAAGAAAAACTGTTTTTT
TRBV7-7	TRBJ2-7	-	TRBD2	CASSLGLRTRDSYEQYF	TGTGCCAGCAGCTTAGGACTGCGGACTAGGGACTCCTACGAGCAGTACTTC
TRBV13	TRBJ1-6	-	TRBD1	CASSTGQASSYNSPLHF	TGTGCCAGCAGCACCGGACAGGCGAGCTCCTATAATTCACCCCTCCACTTT
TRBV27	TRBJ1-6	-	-	CASSYQTGYSPLHF	TGTGCCAGCAGTTACCAGACAGGTTATTCACCCCTCCACTTT
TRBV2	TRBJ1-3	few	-	CASSEFGGNTIYF	TGTGCCAGCAGTGAATTTGGTGGAAACACCATATATTTT
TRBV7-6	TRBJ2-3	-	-	CASSSRDTVPTDTQYF	TGTGCCAGCAGCTCCCGGGACACCGTGCCAACAGATACGCAGTATTTT
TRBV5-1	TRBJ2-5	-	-	CASSPPGGGETQYF	TGCGCCAGCAGCCCGCCGGGGGGCGGGGAGACCCAGTACTTC
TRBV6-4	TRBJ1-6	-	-	CASSELPGGSSPLHF	TGTGCCAGCAGTGAACTTCCCGGGGGCAGTTCACCCCTCCACTTT
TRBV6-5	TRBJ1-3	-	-	CASSFRGSGNTIYF	TGTGCCAGCAGTTTCAGGGGATCCGGAAACACCATATATTTT
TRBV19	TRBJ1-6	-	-	CASRTTFEKYREKGGSPLHF	TGTGCCAGTAGGACGACCTTTGAGAAATACAGGGAGAAGGGGGGATCACCCCTCCACTTT
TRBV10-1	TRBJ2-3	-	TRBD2	CASSELSSTSGATDTQYF	TGCGCCAGCAGTGAGCTCTCGTCGACTAGCGGGGCCACAGATACGCAGTATTTT
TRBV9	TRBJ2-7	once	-	CASSVDGKPSVHEQYF	TGTGCCAGCAGCGTAGACGGGAAACCTAGCGTCCACGAGCAGTACTTC
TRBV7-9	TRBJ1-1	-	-	CASSLSGTEAFF	TGTGCCAGCAGCTTATCCGGAACTGAAGCTTTCTTT
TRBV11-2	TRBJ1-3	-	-	CASSLGVGLGNTIYF	TGTGCCAGCAGCTTAGGAGTGGGGCTGGGAAACACCATATATTTT
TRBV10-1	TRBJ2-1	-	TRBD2	CASSETLAGGSSYNEQFF	TGCGCCAGCAGTGAAACGCTAGCGGGGGGTAGCTCCTACAATGAGCAGTTCTTC
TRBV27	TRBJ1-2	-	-	CASSLGGVGYTF	TGTGCCAGCAGTTTAGGAGGGGTTGGCTACACCTTC
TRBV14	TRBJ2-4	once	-	CASSQINWGIQYF	TGTGCCAGCAGCCAAATCAACTGGGGCATTCAGTACTTC
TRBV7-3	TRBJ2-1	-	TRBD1	CASSLEGQVYNEQFF	TGTGCCAGCAGCTTAGAGGGACAGGTTTACAATGAGCAGTTCTTC
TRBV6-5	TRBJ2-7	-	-	CASSYGGTEYEQYF	TGTGCCAGCAGTTACGGGGGGACAGAATACGAGCAGTACTTC
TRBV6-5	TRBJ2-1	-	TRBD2	CASTTSGGADNEQFF	TGTGCCAGCACGACTAGCGGGGGGGCTGACAATGAGCAGTTCTTC
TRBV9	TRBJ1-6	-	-	CASSVWDIPSSYNSPLHF	TGTGCCAGCAGCGTATGGGACATTCCGAGCTCCTATAATTCACCCCTCCACTTT